What follows describes a single T cell receptor beta chain. What it recognizes is unknown. The library was prepared for alpha chains; this beta chain is a stray read, so its frequency means little. As for time point: sample taken at primary tumor resection. Material for sequencing was whole RNA from tumor, nontumor lung or frozen PBMC, left unsorted. The data are from a study of spatial heterogeneity in lung cancer. On the study more broadly: Detection consistently captured more beta-chain sequences than alpha-chain sequences.

TCRdb recomputed calls from the 5' RACE reads with MiXCR, one row per CDR3 protein. The sample includes 9,500 to 11,000 distinct CDR3 sequences, about 6.3% of them seen just once. Whole-study findings and limits: TCRs found ubiquitously expanded in tumor appeared in blood more at resection than at follow-up.

The sample here was PBMCs, taken at surgery. The source is a male donor with early-stage non-small cell lung cancer.

CDR3 in DNA: TGTGCCAGCAGCCAAGATGAAAGCAATCAGCCCCAGCATTTT. It is translated as CASSQDESNQPQHF. V is TRBV4-2 and J is TRBJ1-5; D remains unclear. V lost 0 bases, J lost 1 base, and 4 bases lay in between. Germline loops: CDR1 LGHNA, CDR2 YNFKEQ. This CDR3 is built from 14 residues.